The 24 T cell receptor beta chains below all came from one sample that was sequenced in a study of T cell repertoires in cytomegalovirus infection. From the reads, TCRdb called clonotypes with MiXCR, one entry per CDR3 protein. The profile shows about 830,000 distinct CDR3 sequences, 32% of them singletons. Their antigen targets remain unknown. Here the sequenced sample was cultured CD8+ T cells from PBMCs, taken from culture after CMV antigen stimulation. The receptors were sampled from a human donor in good health (CMV status not recorded). Some clones in this sample may be carry-over from other donors' samples.

The chain links TRBV15 to TRBJ1-1; maybe TRBD1 (5 bases). V lost 6 bases and J lost 0, with 14 bases in between. CDR1 LNHNV and CDR2 YYDKDF come from the germline V gene (reference sequence). The CDR3 extends over 15 amino acids. The CDR3 here is CATSSGRGVNTEAFF. DNA for the CDR3: TGTGCCACCAGTTCGGGGCGGGGGGTGAACACTGAAGCTTTCTTT.

Regarding this clonotype: This may arise from a read error, as a much more abundant clone is one base away. The gene calls are TRBV7-2 and TRBJ2-2, with D tentatively TRBD1 or TRBD2 (5 bases each). Looked up from germline, CDR1 is SGHTA and CDR2 is FQGNSA. V was shortened by 4 bases and J by 2 bases, with 17 bases between the two germline ends. The CDR3 loop spans 17 amino acids. CDR3 loop: CASSSPLGEINTGELFF. CDR3 coding DNA: TGTGCCAGCAGCTCACCCTTGGGGGAAATAAACACCGGGGAGCTGTTTTTT.

The chain employs TRBV7-9 and TRBJ2-2; 8 bases align to TRBD1. V dropped 5 bases and J dropped 6; count of bases not matched to a gene: 8. Germline V gives CDR1 SEHNR, CDR2 FQNEAQ (reference sequence). This CDR3 has 15 residues. The CDR3: CASSPGGGGSGELFF. For the CDR3, the DNA is TGTGCCAGCAGCCCAGGGGGCGGAGGATCCGGGGAGCTGTTTTTT.

This chain joins TRBV4-1 and TRBJ2-5, with D tentatively TRBD1 (5 bases). Germline values: CDR1 MGHRA, CDR2 YSYEKL. The CDR3 runs 14 residues. V was clipped by 3 bases and J by 3 bases, with 11 bases between them. The CDR3 protein is CASSHRDREETQYF. CDR3 DNA sequence: TGCGCCAGCAGCCATCGCGACAGAGAAGAGACCCAGTACTTC.

The chain recombines TRBV5-4 with TRBJ2-3, with D unresolved. From germline, CDR1 is SGHNT and CDR2 YYREEE (reference sequence). The CDR3 is 15 residues long. The V gene lost 2 bases and the J gene lost 1 base, with 11 bases spanning the gap. The chain's CDR3 is CASSFKASGTDTQYF. CDR3 bases: TGTGCCAGCAGCTTCAAGGCGAGTGGCACAGATACGCAGTATTTT.

This clonotype has only a few counts. The chain carries TRBV6-1 and TRBJ1-6; D remains ambiguous. V was pared by 2 bases and J by 5 bases, with 10 bases between. The CDR3 consists of 15 residues. The germline gives CDR1 MNHNS, CDR2 SASEGT. The CDR3 region is CASSESRANNSPLHF. The CDR3 region has the DNA TGTGCCAGCAGTGAATCCCGGGCCAATAATTCACCCCTCCACTTT.

This chain joins TRBV6-6 and TRBJ2-3; possibly TRBD2 for D (6 bases). CDR1 and CDR2 from the germline V gene are MNHNY and SVGAGI (reference sequence). The CDR3 loop spans 17 amino acids. V shed 4 bases and J shed 2 bases, with 19 bases lying between them. DNA for the CDR3: TGTGCCAGCAGTTGGGGGTCGGGAGACTCTCACACAGATACGCAGTATTTT. Protein product: CASSWGSGDSHTDTQYF.

The sample holds a few counts of this clonotype. The rearrangement joins TRBV4-3 to TRBJ1-1; D is uncertain. Germline V CDR1 and CDR2: LGHNA, YSLEER. The V end was cut by 2 bases, the J end by 0 bases, with 10 bases between. The CDR3 covers 15 residues. CDR3 protein: CASSQLTSMNTEAFF. In nucleotides, the CDR3 is TGCGCCAGCAGCCAACTAACCTCTATGAACACTGAAGCTTTCTTT.

This clonotype was detected ten times or more. V and J are TRBV7-8 and TRBJ2-2, with 8 bases that match TRBD2. The CDR3 is made up of 18 amino acids. Germline CDR1 is SGHVS and CDR2 is FQNEAQ. Trimming took 1 base from V and 5 from J; bases not matched to a gene: 12. The CDR3 region is CASSLVSPVQRGTGELFF. For the CDR3, the DNA is TGTGCCAGCAGCTTAGTAAGCCCGGTCCAGCGGGGGACCGGGGAGCTGTTTTTT.

V usage is TRBV6-1 and J usage is TRBJ2-7; 9 bases are a match to TRBD2. J gave up 6 bases and V 5 bases, and 11 bases lay outside the gene matches. CDR3 length: 15 residues. The germline V gene has CDR1 MNHNS and CDR2 SASEGT. Here the CDR3 reads CASSPRGGGVPEQYF. CDR3 DNA: TGTGCCAGCAGTCCCCGGGGCGGGGGGGTACCCGAGCAGTACTTC.

The chain couples TRBV6-4 to TRBJ1-5; no clear D gene. The V gene's germline CDR1 is MRHNA and CDR2 SNTAGT. The ends were cut back, 2 bases at V and 2 bases at J, with 22 bases in the middle. This CDR3 comprises 19 residues. CDR3 in amino acids: CASSDDFSYVEVRNQPQHF. CDR3 nucleotides: TGTGCCAGCAGTGACGATTTCTCCTACGTGGAGGTTCGCAATCAGCCCCAGCATTTT.

This chain connects TRBV13 to TRBJ2-3; possibly TRBD1 for D (6 bases). The CDR3 contains 13 residues. The V end lost 2 bases, the J end lost 5 bases, and 8 bases lay between the germline ends. Germline CDR1 reads PRHDT; CDR2 reads FYEKMQ (reference sequence). This chain's CDR3 is CASSLTRGDTQYF. The CDR3 region has the DNA TGTGCCAGCAGCTTAACCAGGGGAGATACGCAGTATTTT.

This clonotype was counted many times. CDR3 bases: TGTGCCAGCAGCTTAGGAGAGGGATGGACTGAAGCTTTCTTT. This codes for CASSLGEGWTEAFF. The chain is built from TRBV7-6 and TRBJ1-1, with no clear D. The V end lost 1 base, the J end lost 5 bases, and 11 bases lay between the germline ends. The germline CDR1 and CDR2 sequences are SGHVS and FNYEAQ. The CDR3 spans 14 residues.

This clonotype counts as medium-sized (0.01 to 0.1%). The chain combines TRBV7-8 with TRBJ2-1; 11 bases are shared with TRBD2. The CDR3 is made up of 18 amino acids. J lost 7 bases, V lost 4 bases, and 15 bases had no gene match. The germline V gene encodes CDR1 SGHVS and CDR2 FQNEAQ. The CDR3 reads CASSSHKNLAGGRNEQFF. The CDR3 DNA reads TGTGCCAGCAGCTCCCATAAGAATCTAGCGGGGGGACGGAATGAGCAGTTCTTC.

This clonotype was detected only a few times. The chain combines TRBV5-4 with TRBJ1-6; tentative D call: TRBD1 (5 bases). Germline V gene data show CDR1 as SGHNT and CDR2 as YYREEE (reference sequence). Trimming cost V 2 bases and J 4 bases, with 7 bases left between them. The CDR3 is 14 amino acids. The CDR3 DNA reads TGTGCCAGCAGCTTTGAGGGGTATAATTCACCCCTCCACTTT. It translates to CASSFEGYNSPLHF.

This rearrangement joins TRBV27 to TRBJ1-2; D is uncertain. CDR1 MNHEY and CDR2 SMNVEV come from the germline V gene (reference sequence). Deletions cut 4 bases from V and 4 bases from J, with 7 bases between. The CDR3 length is 12 residues. In DNA form, the CDR3 reads TGTGCCAGCAGTTCAAGAGGCTATGGCTACACCTTC. This codes for CASSSRGYGYTF.

This clonotype was counted ten times or more. J is TRBJ2-5 and V is TRBV7-2, with D hard to call. The V end lost 2 bases, the J end lost 1 base, and 8 bases lay between the germline ends. The germline CDR1 and CDR2 sequences are SGHTA and FQGNSA. The CDR3 has 14 residues. The CDR3 region is CASSLTPAQETQYF. Here the CDR3 DNA reads TGTGCCAGCAGCTTAACCCCAGCCCAAGAGACCCAGTACTTC.

This clonotype has only one observation. In DNA, the CDR3 is TGTGCCAGCAGTTCGACACAGTTTCGAGAAGCTTTCTTT. It encodes CASSSTQFREAFF. This chain joins TRBV28 and TRBJ1-1; D is undetermined. Germline V gene data show CDR1 as MDHEN and CDR2 as SYDVKM. Trimming took 4 bases from V and 8 from J, leaving 14 bases between them. This CDR3 region has 13 residues. The complete variable domain, with remaining parts taken from reference TRBV28 and TRBJ1-1, reads DVKVTQSSRYLVKRTGEKVFLECVQDMDHENMFWYRQDPGLGLRLIYFSYDVKMKEKGDIPEGYSVSREKKERFSLILESASTNQTSMYLCASSSTQFREAFFGQGTRLTVV.

The chain carries TRBV19 and TRBJ1-5; D unclear. V lost 7 bases and J lost 4, with 20 bases in between. CDR1 is LNHDA and CDR2 is SQIVND in the germline V gene (reference sequence). There are 16 residues in the CDR3. CDR3 nucleotide sequence: TGTGCCAGTAAGTCCGTCGGCCAGCATGCTAATCAGCCCCAGCATTTT. Its translation is CASKSVGQHANQPQHF.

The genes are TRBV20-1 and TRBJ2-1; TRBD2 matches 12 bases. V lost 4 bases to trimming and J lost 5 bases; unmatched junction nucleotides: 3. Germline CDR1 DFQATT, CDR2 SNEGSKA (reference sequence). CDR3 length: 14 residues. CDR3 loop: CSATSGGGHNEQFF. CDR3 in DNA: TGCAGTGCTACTAGCGGGGGGGGACACAATGAGCAGTTCTTC.

CDR3 DNA sequence: TGTGCCAGCTTCGGCGAAGGGGGGAACACTGAAGCTTTCTTT. It is translated as CASFGEGGNTEAFF. V gene TRBV6-1 combines with J gene TRBJ1-1; a weak D match, TRBD1 (6 bases). This CDR3 has 14 amino acids. Deletions cut 8 bases from V and 1 base from J, with 14 bases between. Germline CDR1 is MNHNS and CDR2 is SASEGT.

In this sample, this clonotype turned up once. This sequence joins TRBV6-2 or TRBV6-3 and TRBJ1-2; D perhaps matches TRBD1 (6 bases). Germline-derived CDR1 and CDR2 are MNHEY and SVGEGT. The CDR3 consists of 14 residues. Trimming took off 6 bases at V and 3 bases at J, with 14 bases between the two ends. The CDR3 DNA is TGTGCCAGCAGCACTAGAAAGGGGGACTATGGCTACACCTTC. Amino acid sequence: CASSTRKGDYGYTF.

The rearrangement uses TRBV12-3 or TRBV12-4 and TRBJ1-2; perhaps TRBD1 as D (6 bases). The CDR3 is made up of 15 amino acids. V lost 6 bases and J 6 bases, leaving 20 bases between the germline ends. In DNA, the CDR3 is TGTGCCAGCAGCCTTGGTTCGACAGGTTCTAATGGCTACACCTTC. Its protein is CASSLGSTGSNGYTF.

V is TRBV4-1 and J is TRBJ2-3; D is ambiguous. The V gene lost 0 bases and the J gene lost 7 bases, with 11 bases spanning the gap. CDR1 and CDR2 from the germline V gene are MGHRA and YSYEKL. There are 14 residues in the CDR3. CDR3 sequence reads: CASSQDGLQNTQYF. The CDR3 bases are TGCGCCAGCAGCCAAGATGGGTTGCAGAATACGCAGTATTTT.